This T cell receptor (beta chain) was profiled in a study of blood T cell repertoires in COVID-19. The assay was immunoSEQ multiplex PCR, and TCRdb's table has in-frame clones only and misses some. This repertoire shows 200,000 to 250,000 clones, under 90% found once; its top ten account for approximately 3.8%. The CDR3 is 16 amino acids. Germline V CDR1 and CDR2: LGHNA, YNFKEQ. Trimming left V 1 base short and J 2 bases short, with 15 bases between. The clonotype originates from a woman over 75 with acute or convalescent COVID-19. The source material was peripheral blood. This chain uses TRBV4-2 with TRBJ2-7; tentatively, D is TRBD1 (6 bases). The CDR3: CASSQVATGPTYEQYF. The CDR3 nucleotides are TGTGCCAGCAGCCAAGTCGCGACAGGACCCACCTACGAGCAGTACTTC.